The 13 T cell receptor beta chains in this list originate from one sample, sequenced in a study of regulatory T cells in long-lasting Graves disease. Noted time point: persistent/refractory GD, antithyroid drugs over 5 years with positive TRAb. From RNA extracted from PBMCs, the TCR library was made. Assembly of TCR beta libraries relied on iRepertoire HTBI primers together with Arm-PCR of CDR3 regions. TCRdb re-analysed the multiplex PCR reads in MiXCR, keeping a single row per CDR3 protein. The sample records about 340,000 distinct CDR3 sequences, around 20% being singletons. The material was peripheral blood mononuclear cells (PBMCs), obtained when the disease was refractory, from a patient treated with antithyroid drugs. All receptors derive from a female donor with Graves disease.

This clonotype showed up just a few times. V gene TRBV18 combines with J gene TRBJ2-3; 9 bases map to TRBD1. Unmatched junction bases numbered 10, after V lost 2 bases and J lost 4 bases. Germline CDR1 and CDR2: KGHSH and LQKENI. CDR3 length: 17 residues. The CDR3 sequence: CASSPSTGTGMSDTQYF. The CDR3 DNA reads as TGTGCCAGCTCACCATCTACCGGGACAGGGATGTCAGATACGCAGTATTTT.

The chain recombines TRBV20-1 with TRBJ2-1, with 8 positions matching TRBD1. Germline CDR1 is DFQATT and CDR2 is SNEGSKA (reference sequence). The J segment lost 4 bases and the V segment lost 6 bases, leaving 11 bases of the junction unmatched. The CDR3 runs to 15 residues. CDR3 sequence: CSAYPLGQAYNEQFF. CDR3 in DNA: TGCAGTGCCTATCCCCTGGGACAGGCGTACAATGAGCAGTTCTTC.

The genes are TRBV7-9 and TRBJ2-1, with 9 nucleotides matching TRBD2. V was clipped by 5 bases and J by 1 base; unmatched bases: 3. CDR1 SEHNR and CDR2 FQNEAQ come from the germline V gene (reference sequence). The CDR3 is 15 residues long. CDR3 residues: CASSVSGGSYNEQFF. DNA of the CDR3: TGTGCCAGCAGCGTTAGCGGGGGTTCCTACAATGAGCAGTTCTTC.

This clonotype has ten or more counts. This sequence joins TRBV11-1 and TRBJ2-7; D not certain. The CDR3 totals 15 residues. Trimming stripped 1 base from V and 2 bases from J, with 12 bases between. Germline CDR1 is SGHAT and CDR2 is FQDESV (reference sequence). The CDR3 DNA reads TGTGCCAGCAGCTTAGTGGCGGCCGCGCCCTACGAGCAGTACTTC. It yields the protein CASSLVAAAPYEQYF.

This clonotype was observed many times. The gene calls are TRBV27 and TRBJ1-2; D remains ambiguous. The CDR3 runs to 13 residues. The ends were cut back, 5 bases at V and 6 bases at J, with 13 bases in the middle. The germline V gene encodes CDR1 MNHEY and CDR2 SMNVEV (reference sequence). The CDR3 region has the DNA TGTGCCAGCAGTGCACGGATTCGGGATGGCTACACCTTC. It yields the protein CASSARIRDGYTF.

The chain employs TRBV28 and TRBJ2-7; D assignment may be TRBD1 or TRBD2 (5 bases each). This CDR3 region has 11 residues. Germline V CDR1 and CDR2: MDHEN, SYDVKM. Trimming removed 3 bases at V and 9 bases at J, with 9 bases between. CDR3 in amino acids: CASSFKGRQYF. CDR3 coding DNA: TGTGCCAGCAGTTTTAAGGGGAGGCAGTACTTC.

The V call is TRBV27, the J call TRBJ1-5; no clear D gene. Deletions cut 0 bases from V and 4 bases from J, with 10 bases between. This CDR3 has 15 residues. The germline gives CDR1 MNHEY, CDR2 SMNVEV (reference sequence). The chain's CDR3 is CASSLSPYRNQPQHF. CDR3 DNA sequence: TGTGCCAGCAGTTTATCTCCTTACAGAAATCAGCCCCAGCATTTT.

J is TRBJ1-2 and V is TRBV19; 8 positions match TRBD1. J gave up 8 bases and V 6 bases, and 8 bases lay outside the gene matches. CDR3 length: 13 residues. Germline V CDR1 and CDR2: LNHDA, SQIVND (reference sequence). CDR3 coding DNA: TGTGCCAGTAGACGGGGACAGGCATACGGCTACACCTTC. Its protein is CASRRGQAYGYTF.

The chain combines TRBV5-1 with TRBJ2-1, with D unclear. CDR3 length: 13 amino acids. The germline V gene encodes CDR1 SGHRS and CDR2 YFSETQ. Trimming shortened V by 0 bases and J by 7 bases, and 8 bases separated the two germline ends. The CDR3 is CASSLGPGNEQFF. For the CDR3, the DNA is TGCGCCAGCAGCTTGGGACCTGGTAATGAGCAGTTCTTC.

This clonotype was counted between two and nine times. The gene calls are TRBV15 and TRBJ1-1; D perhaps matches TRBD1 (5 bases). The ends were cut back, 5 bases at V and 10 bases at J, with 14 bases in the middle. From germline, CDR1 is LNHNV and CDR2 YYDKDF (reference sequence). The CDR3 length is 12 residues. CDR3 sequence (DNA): TGTGCCACCAGCTGGGACCCGGGGGGAGCTTTCTTT. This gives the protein CATSWDPGGAFF.

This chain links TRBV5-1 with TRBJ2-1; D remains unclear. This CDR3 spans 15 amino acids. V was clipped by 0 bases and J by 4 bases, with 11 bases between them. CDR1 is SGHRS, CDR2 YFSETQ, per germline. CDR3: CASSLAPPKYNEQFF. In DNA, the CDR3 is TGCGCCAGCAGCTTGGCCCCCCCCAAGTACAATGAGCAGTTCTTC.

The CDR3 bases are TGCAGTGCTAGAGACAAGACAAGGGGTTTGGCGGACACCATATATTTT. It codes for CSARDKTRGLADTIYF. This chain links TRBV20-1 with TRBJ1-3, with D possibly being TRBD1 (5 bases). This CDR3 is 16 amino acids long. Per the germline V gene, CDR1 is DFQATT and CDR2 is SNEGSKA (reference sequence). Trimming removed 0 bases at V and 8 bases at J, with 20 bases between.

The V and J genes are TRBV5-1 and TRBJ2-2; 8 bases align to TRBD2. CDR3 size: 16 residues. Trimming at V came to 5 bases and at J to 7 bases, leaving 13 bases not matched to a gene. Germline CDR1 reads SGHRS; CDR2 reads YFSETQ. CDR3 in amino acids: CASSSVGLAQSGELFF. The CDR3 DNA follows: TGCGCCAGCAGTTCGGTAGGACTAGCCCAAAGCGGGGAGCTGTTTTTT.